This T cell receptor beta chain stems from a study of cytomegalovirus exposure and HLA in healthy donors. The CDR3 has 14 amino acids. The germline gives CDR1 MDHEN, CDR2 SYDVKM. V lost 5 bases and J lost 0, with 8 bases in between. Primers for the PCR totalled 60 Vbeta and 13 Jbeta. Profiling relied on immunoSEQ multiplex PCR, and the TCRdb table lists in-frame clones only, not all of them. The sample holds fewer than 150,000 clones; over 65% are singletons and the top ten take 0.95% to 1.5%. Sequencing was done on a sample of PBMCs. The chain is built from TRBV28 and TRBJ1-3, with D hard to call. This receptor was identified in a man in his fifties or sixties in good health and CMV-seronegative. The CDR3 sequence: CASSAASSGNTIYF. As DNA, the CDR3 is TGTGCCAGCAGTGCTGCGAGCTCTGGAAACACCATATATTTT.